This paragraph covers one T cell receptor beta chain sequence. The data were obtained in a study of blood T cell repertoires in COVID-19. Study-wide context: Nucleic acid was either cDNA or gDNA, and it came from T cells, B-cell-depleted T cells, or PBMCs.

The CDR3 covers 14 residues. Trimming at V came to 2 bases and at J to 4 bases, leaving 4 bases not matched to a gene. Looked up from germline, CDR1 is SGHDT and CDR2 is YYEEEE. Methods used by the authors: Amplification with reference gene primers provided the estimates of nucleated cell counts. Assay used: immunoSEQ multiplex PCR; TCRdb lists only in-frame clones, some missing. From that table come the V and J calls and clone size; the DNA was used to work out D and trimming. Of just over 250,000 clones listed, around 84% are singletons. This chain joins TRBV5-6 and TRBJ1-1; TRBD1 matches 8 bases. The sequenced material came from PBMCs or T cells enriched from blood (not recorded which). The clonotype was recovered from a man aged 30-40 years with acute COVID-19. The DNA for the CDR3 is TGTGCCAGCAGCTTCCAGGGGGCTTCCACTGAAGCTTTCTTT. It translates to CASSFQGASTEAFF.